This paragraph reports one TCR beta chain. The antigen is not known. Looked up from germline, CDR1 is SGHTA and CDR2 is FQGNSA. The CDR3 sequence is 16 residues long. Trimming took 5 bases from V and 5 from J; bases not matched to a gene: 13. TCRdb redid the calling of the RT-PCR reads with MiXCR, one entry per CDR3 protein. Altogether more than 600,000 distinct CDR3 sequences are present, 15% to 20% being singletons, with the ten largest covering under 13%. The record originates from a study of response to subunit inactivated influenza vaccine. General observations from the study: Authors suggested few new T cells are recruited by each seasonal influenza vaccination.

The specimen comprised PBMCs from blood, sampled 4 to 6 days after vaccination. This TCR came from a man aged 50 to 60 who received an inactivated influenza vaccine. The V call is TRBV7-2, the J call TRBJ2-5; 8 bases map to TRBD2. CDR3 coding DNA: TGTGCCAGCAGCCCGGGAGGGCCGAAACGTTTTGAGACCCAGTACTTC. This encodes CASSPGGPKRFETQYF.